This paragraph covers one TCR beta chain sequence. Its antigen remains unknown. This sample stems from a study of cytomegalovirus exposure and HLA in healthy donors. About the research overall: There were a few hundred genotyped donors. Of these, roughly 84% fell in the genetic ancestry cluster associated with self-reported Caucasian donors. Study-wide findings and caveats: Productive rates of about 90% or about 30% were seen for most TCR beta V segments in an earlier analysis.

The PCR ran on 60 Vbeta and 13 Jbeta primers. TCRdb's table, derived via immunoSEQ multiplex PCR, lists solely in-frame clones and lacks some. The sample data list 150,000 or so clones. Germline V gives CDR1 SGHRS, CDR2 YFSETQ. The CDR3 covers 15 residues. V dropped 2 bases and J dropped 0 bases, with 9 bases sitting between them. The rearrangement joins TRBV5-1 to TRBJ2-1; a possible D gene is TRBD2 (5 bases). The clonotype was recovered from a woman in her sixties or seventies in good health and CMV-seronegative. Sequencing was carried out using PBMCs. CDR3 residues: CASSFDGSSYNEQFF. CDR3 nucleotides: TGCGCCAGCAGCTTTGATGGGAGCTCCTACAATGAGCAGTTCTTC.